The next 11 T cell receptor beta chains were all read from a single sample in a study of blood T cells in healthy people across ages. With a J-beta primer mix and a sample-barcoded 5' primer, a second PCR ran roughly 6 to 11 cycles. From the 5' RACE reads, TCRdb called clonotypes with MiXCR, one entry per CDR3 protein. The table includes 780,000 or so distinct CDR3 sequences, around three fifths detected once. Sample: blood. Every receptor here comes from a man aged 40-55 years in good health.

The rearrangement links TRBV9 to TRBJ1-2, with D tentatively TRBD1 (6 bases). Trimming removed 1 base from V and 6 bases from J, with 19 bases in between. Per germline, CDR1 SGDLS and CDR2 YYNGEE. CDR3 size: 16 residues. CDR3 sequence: CASSVISGGGGDGYTF. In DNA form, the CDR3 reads TGTGCCAGCAGCGTAATCTCCGGGGGCGGCGGTGATGGCTACACCTTC.

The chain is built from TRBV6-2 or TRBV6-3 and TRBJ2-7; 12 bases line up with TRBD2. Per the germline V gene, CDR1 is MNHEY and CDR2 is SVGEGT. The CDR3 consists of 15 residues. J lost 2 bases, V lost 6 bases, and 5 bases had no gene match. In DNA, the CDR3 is TGTGCCAGCAGCGCAACTAGCGGGGGGCCCTACGAGCAGTACTTC. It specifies CASSATSGGPYEQYF.

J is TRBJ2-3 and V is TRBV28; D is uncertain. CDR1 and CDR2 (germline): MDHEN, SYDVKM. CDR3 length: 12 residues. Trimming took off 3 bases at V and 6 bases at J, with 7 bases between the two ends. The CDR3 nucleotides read TGTGCCAGCAGTTTTCCGATGGATACGCAGTATTTT. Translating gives CASSFPMDTQYF.

This CDR3 is CSVESSRTGAGQYF. CDR3 DNA: TGCAGCGTTGAAAGTAGTAGGACTGGGGCGGGGCAGTACTTC. The genes are TRBV29-1 and TRBJ2-5; TRBD2 might be the D (6 bases). V was pared by 2 bases and J by 11 bases, with 21 bases between. This CDR3 contains 14 residues. CDR1 is SQVTM and CDR2 is ANQGSEA in the germline V gene.

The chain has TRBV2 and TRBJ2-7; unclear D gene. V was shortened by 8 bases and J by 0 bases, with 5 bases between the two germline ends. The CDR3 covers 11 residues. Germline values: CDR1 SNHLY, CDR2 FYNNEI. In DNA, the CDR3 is TGTGCCAGCGAAATCTCCTACGAGCAGTACTTC. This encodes CASEISYEQYF.

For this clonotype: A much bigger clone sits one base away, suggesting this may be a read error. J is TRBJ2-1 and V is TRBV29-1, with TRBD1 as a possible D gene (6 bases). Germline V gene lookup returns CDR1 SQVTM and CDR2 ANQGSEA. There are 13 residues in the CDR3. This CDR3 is CSVSGQIYNGQFF. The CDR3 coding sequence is TGCAGCGTATCAGGACAGATCTACAATGGGCAGTTCTTC.

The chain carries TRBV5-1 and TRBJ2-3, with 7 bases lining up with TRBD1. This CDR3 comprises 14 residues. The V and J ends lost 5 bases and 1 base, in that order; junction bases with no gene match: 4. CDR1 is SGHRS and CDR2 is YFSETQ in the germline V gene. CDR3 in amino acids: CASRSDRGTDTQYF. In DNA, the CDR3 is TGCGCCAGCAGGAGCGACAGGGGCACAGATACGCAGTATTTT.

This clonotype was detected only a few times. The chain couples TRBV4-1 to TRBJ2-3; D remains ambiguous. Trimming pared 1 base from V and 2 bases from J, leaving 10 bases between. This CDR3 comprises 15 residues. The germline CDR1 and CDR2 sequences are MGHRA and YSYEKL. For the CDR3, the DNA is TGCGCCAGCAGCCAAGGGGTTCGAAACACAGATACGCAGTATTTT. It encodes CASSQGVRNTDTQYF.

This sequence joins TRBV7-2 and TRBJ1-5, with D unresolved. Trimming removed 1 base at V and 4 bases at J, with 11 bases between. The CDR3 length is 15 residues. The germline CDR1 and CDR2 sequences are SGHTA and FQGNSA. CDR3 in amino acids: CASSLGAERNQPQHF. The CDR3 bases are TGTGCCAGCAGCTTAGGTGCAGAGCGGAATCAGCCCCAGCATTTT.

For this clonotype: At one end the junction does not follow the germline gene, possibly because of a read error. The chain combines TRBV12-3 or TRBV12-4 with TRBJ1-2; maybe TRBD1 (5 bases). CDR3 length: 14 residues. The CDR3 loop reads CASSLFQGNYGYTF. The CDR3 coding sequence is TGTGCCAGTAGTTTATTCCAGGGTAACTATGGCTACACCTTC.

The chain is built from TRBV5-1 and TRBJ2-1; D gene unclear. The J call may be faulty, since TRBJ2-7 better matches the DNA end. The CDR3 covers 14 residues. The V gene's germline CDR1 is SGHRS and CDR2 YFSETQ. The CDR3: CASSWLDNGNEQYF. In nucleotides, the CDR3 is TGCGCCAGCAGCTGGCTAGATAACGGCAATGAGCAGTACTTC.